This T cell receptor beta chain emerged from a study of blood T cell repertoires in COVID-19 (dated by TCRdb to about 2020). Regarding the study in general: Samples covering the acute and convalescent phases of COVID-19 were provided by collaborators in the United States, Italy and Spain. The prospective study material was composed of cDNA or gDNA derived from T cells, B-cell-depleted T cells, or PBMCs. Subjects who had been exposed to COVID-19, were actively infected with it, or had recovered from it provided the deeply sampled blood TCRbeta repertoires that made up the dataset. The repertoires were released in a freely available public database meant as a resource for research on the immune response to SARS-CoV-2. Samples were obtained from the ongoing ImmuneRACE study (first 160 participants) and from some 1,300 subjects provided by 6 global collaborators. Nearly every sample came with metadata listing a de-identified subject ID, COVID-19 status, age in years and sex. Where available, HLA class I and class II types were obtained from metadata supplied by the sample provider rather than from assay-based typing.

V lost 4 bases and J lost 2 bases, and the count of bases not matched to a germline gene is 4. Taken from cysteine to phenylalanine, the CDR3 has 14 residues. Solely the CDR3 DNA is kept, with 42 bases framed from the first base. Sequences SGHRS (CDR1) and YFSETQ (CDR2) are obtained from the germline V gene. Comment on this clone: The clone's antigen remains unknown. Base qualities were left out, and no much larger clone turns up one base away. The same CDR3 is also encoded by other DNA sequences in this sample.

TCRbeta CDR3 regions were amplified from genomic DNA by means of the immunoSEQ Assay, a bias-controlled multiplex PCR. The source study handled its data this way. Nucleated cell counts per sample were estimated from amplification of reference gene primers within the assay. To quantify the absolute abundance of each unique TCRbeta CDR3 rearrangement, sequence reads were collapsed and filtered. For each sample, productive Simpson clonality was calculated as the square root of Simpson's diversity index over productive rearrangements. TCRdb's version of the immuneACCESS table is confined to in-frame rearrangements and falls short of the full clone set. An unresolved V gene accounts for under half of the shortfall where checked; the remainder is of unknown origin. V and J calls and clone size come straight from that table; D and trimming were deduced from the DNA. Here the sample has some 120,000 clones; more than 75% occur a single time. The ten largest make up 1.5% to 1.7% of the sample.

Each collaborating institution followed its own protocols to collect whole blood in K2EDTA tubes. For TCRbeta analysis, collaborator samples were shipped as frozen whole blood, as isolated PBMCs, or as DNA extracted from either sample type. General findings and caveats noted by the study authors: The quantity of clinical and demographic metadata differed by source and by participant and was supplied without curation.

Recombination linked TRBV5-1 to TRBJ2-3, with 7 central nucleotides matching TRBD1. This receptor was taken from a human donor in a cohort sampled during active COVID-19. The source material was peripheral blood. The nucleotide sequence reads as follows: TGCGCCAGCAGCCCGGGACAGACCACAGATACGCAGTATTTT. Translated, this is CASSPGQTTDTQYF. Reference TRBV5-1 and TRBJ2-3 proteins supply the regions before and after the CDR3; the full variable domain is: KAGVTQTPRYLIKTRGQQVTLSCSPISGHRSVSWYQQTPGQGLQFLFEYFSETQRNKGNFPGRFSGRQFSNSRSEMNVSTLELGDSALYLCASSPGQTTDTQYFGPGTRLTVL.